This TCR beta chain is drawn from a study of tumor-infiltrating lymphocytes in primary liver carcinoma. CDR1 SGHNT and CDR2 YENEEA come from the germline V gene. The CDR3 is made up of 14 amino acids. With regard to this clonotype: One end of the junction is discordant with germline, which a read error may explain.

cDNA specific to TCR beta was made from approximately 500 ng of total RNA, with a constant-region primer employed for priming. Three nested multiplex PCR rounds, a slightly modified ARM-PCR, produced the libraries for TCR beta. Both of the initial two PCR rounds ran for nine to eleven cycles and employed TRBV1-TRBV30 forward primers alongside a C-beta reverse primer. TCRdb reprocessed the multiplex PCR reads with MiXCR, giving one entry per CDR3 protein. Here the sample spans about 200,000 distinct CDR3 sequences, approximately 80% being singletons. From unsorted bulk tissue weighing roughly 17-32 mg, DNA and RNA were co-extracted.

The specimen was tumor tissue from primary liver carcinoma. V usage is TRBV11-3 and J usage is TRBJ2-7; D ambiguous. This TCR came from a middle-aged man with primary liver carcinoma and hepatitis B virus infection. CDR3 residues: CVSSLGASIYEQYF. The CDR3 bases are TGTGTCAGCAGCTTAGGAGCGAGCATATACGAGCAGTACTTC.